The count of the clone carrying this TCR beta chain is one. Its antigen is unidentified. Time point defined: week 5, during vaccination. With topical imiquimod, each dose of the vaccine consisted of 300 ug of mutant IDH1 20-mer peptide. Each donor presented with a new WHO grade 3 or 4 astrocytoma that tested IDH1-mutant and showed ATRX loss. This sample is drawn from a study of a mutant IDH1 vaccine in newly diagnosed glioma. Study information: Radiotherapy alone preceded vaccination by 4-6 weeks; alternatively, vaccination started with temozolomide cycles.

Trimming left V 7 bases short and J 6 bases short, with 18 bases between. Germline V gene sequence: CDR1 SGHAT, CDR2 FQNNGV. This CDR3 spans 14 amino acids. Whole-study results and caveats: Changes in top peripheral clonotypes did not appear linked to pseudoprogression. Immune responses induced by vaccination arose in about 93% of the patients.

Sequencing was performed with immunoSEQ multiplex PCR; in TCRdb, only in-frame clones are kept and a portion is missing. Here the sample spans over 30,000 clones, about 56% being singletons. This sequence joins TRBV11-2 and TRBJ1-1, with D perhaps matching TRBD1 (6 bases). The origin of this receptor is a woman between 18 and 29 years old with glioma. The specimen was PBMCs, collected from a glioma patient whose treatment included an IDH1 peptide vaccine. CDR3 in amino acids: CASIRGRGYPEAFF. The CDR3 coding sequence is TGTGCCAGCATCCGCGGGAGGGGGTACCCTGAAGCTTTCTTT.